This T cell receptor (beta chain) was identified in a study of blood T cell repertoires in COVID-19 (dated by TCRdb to 2018 to 2021). Context from the whole study: Collaborator samples came from the United States, Italy and Spain and covered acute and convalescent phases of COVID-19. The repertoires were released in a freely available public database intended as a resource for research on the immune response to SARS-CoV-2. The material from the prospective study consisted of cDNA or gDNA derived from T cells, B-cell-depleted T cells, or PBMCs. The samples were drawn from the first 160 participants of the ongoing ImmuneRACE study and from over a thousand subjects provided by 6 global collaborators. A de-identified subject ID, COVID-19 status, age in years and sex were almost always included in the sample metadata. Deeply sampled blood TCRbeta repertoires from subjects exposed to, actively infected with, or recovered from COVID-19 were included in the dataset. Where available, HLA class I and class II types were taken from metadata supplied by the sample provider and were not determined by assay-based typing.

A few counts support this clone. The antigen it binds to is not known. Nothing much larger sits one base from this clone, and base qualities are not available. V gives up 4 bases and J gives up 0 bases, and the segment between their germline ends measures 16 bases. Counted from cysteine to phenylalanine, this CDR3 has 18 amino acids. Only the CDR3 region is kept as DNA, spanning 54 bases read in frame from base 1. The germline V gene specifies LGHNA as CDR1 and YNFKEQ as CDR2. TCRbeta CDR3 regions were amplified from genomic DNA by means of the immunoSEQ Assay, a bias-controlled multiplex PCR. As for the authors' bioinformatics: The number of nucleated cells in each sample was estimated by amplification of reference gene primers within the assay. Sequence reads were collapsed and filtered to measure the absolute abundance of every unique TCRbeta CDR3 rearrangement. For each sample, productive Simpson clonality was calculated as the square root of Simpson's diversity index across productive rearrangements. In TCRdb, the immuneACCESS table is reduced to in-frame sequences with V and J assigned. These tables do not hold every clone; where another copy was compared, an unresolved V gene accounts for under half, and the others remain unexplained. The V and J calls and clone size were taken over from that table, and D and trimming were inferred from the DNA. The sample records 350,000 to 550,000 clones, about 89% of which are singletons. Of the sample, approximately 4.5% is held by the ten largest clones.

Collaborating institutions collected whole blood in K2EDTA tubes following their own protocols. For TCRbeta analysis, collaborator samples were shipped as frozen whole blood, as isolated PBMCs, or as DNA extracted from either sample type. General conclusions and limits of the study: How much clinical and demographic metadata was included differed by source and by participant, and the metadata was provided uncurated.

This receptor chain uses TRBV4-2 and TRBJ1-6; the D gene cannot be named for sure. This TCR came from a woman aged 25-40 years with acute or convalescent COVID-19. The sample consisted of peripheral blood. The nucleotide sequence is TGTGCCAGCAGCCCGGAGCCAGCAATAGGCTCCTATAATTCACCCCTCCACTTT. It specifies CASSPEPAIGSYNSPLHF.